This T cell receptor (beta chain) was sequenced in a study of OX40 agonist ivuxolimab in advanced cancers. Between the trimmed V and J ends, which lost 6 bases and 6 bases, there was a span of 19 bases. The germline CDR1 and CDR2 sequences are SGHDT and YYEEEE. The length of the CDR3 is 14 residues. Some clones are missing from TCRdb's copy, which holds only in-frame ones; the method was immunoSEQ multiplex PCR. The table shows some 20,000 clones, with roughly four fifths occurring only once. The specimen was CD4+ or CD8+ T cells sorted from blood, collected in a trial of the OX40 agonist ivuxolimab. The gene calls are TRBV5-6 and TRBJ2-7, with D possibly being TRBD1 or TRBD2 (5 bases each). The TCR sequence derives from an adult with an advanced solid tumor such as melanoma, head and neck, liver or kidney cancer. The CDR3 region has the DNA TGTGCCAGCACAACCGGGACCCGGGTAGGCGAGCAGTACTTC. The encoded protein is CASTTGTRVGEQYF.